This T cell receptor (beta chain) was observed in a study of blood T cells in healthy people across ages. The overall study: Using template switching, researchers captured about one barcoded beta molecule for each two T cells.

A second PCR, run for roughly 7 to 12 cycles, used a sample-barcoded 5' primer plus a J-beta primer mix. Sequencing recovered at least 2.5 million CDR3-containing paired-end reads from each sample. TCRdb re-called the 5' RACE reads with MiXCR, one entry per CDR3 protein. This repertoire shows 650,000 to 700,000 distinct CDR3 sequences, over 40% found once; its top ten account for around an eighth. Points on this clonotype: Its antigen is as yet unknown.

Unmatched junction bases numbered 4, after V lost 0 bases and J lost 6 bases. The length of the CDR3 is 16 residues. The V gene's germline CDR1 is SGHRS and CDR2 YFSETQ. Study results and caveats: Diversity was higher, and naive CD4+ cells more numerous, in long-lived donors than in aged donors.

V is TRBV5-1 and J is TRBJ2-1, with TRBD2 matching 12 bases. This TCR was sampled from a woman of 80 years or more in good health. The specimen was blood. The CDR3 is CASSLALAGGRNEQFF. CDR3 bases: TGCGCCAGCAGCTTGGCGCTAGCGGGGGGGCGCAATGAGCAGTTCTTC.